The 6 T cell receptor beta chains in this list originate from one sample, sequenced in a study of cytomegalovirus exposure and HLA in healthy donors. The PCR contained 60 Vbeta and 13 Jbeta primers. Sequencing was performed with immunoSEQ multiplex PCR; in TCRdb, only in-frame clones are kept and a portion is missing. The table records approximately 110,000 clones, about 70% of them present only once. The material sequenced was PBMCs. These receptor sequences come from a man aged 50 to 60 in good health and CMV-seropositive.

CDR3 in DNA: TGTGCCAGCAGTTATGAGCTGAACACCGGGGAGCTGTTTTTT. Translated, it gives CASSYELNTGELFF. V usage is TRBV6-6 and J usage is TRBJ2-2; D not resolved. The CDR3 has 14 amino acids. V lost 3 bases and J 1 base, leaving 6 bases between the germline ends. The germline V gene has CDR1 MNHNY and CDR2 SVGAGI (reference sequence).

This rearrangement joins TRBV7-2 to TRBJ2-2; tentative D call: TRBD1 (6 bases). The length of the CDR3 is 14 residues. V lost 3 bases and J 4 bases, leaving 9 bases between the germline ends. The germline V gene encodes CDR1 SGHTA and CDR2 FQGNSA. As DNA, the CDR3 is TGTGCCAGCAGCTTTAGGACAGCCACCGGGGAGCTGTTTTTT. Protein sequence: CASSFRTATGELFF.

The chain combines TRBV10-3 with TRBJ2-3; D remains ambiguous. The CDR3 spans 12 residues. Between the trimmed V and J ends, which lost 11 bases and 2 bases, there was a span of 11 bases. Germline lookup yields CDR1 ENHRY and CDR2 SYGVKD. DNA of the CDR3: TGTGCCTCACGAGAATCCACAGATACGCAGTATTTT. Translating gives CASRESTDTQYF.

This chain connects TRBV20-1 to TRBJ1-6; 9 nucleotides agree with TRBD1. From germline, CDR1 is DFQATT and CDR2 SNEGSKA (reference sequence). The CDR3 is 11 residues long. The V segment lost 5 bases and the J segment 14 bases; nucleotides outside the gene matches: 4. CDR3 residues: CSAPDRGTLHF. The CDR3 DNA sequence: TGCAGTGCTCCCGACAGGGGGACCCTCCACTTT.

The gene calls are TRBV9 and TRBJ2-3, with D perhaps TRBD1 (5 bases). This CDR3 spans 14 amino acids. The germline V gene encodes CDR1 SGDLS and CDR2 YYNGEE. Trimming pared 4 bases from V and 0 bases from J, leaving 9 bases between. In DNA, the CDR3 is TGTGCCAGCAGCACTTCAGGGAGCACAGATACGCAGTATTTT. Encoded protein: CASSTSGSTDTQYF.

The chain recombines TRBV18 with TRBJ1-2; no definite D call. V was cut by 5 bases and J by 6 bases, with 16 bases left in between. The CDR3 is 14 residues long. The germline V gene has CDR1 KGHSH and CDR2 LQKENI. CDR3 nucleotides: TGTGCCAGCTCATCTGAATCGAGGTGGGATGGCTACACCTTC. It encodes CASSSESRWDGYTF.